These 15 T cell receptor beta chains share one sample of origin, sequenced in a study of T-cell reconstitution after alpha-beta-depleted transplantation in children. This sample's TCRbeta library carried unique molecular identifier barcodes. From the PCR reads, TCRdb called clonotypes with MiXCR, one entry per CDR3 protein. The table lists hundreds of thousands of distinct CDR3 sequences, roughly 18% of them singletons, with roughly 3.3% in the top ten. Sequenced material: PBMCs from the stem cell graft donor, taken from the stem cell graft. The origin of the receptors is a human donor who donated a stem cell graft to a child with acute lymphoblastic leukemia.

CDR3 sequence (DNA): TGTGCCAGCAGACCGCTAAGGACAGGCTACACTGAAGCTTTCTTT. Amino acids: CASRPLRTGYTEAFF. The J gene is TRBJ1-1, the V gene TRBV12-3 or TRBV12-4; 7 bases are shared with TRBD1. The CDR3 has 15 amino acids. The V gene end was trimmed by 6 bases and the J gene end by 3 bases; junction bases not matched to a gene: 10.

This clonotype was picked up many times. This chain connects TRBV18 to TRBJ1-1, with 7 bases aligning to TRBD1. The trim removed 8 bases at V and 0 bases at J, leaving 6 bases unmatched. The CDR3 covers 14 residues. Germline V gives CDR1 KGHSH, CDR2 LQKENI. The CDR3 is CASSLGQMNTEAFF. For the CDR3, the DNA is TGTGCCAGCAGCTTGGGACAGATGAACACTGAAGCTTTCTTT.

The V call is TRBV7-6, the J call TRBJ2-7; D tentatively fits TRBD1 or TRBD2 (5 bases each). The CDR3 is made up of 14 amino acids. The germline gives CDR1 SGHVS, CDR2 FNYEAQ. The V gene lost 4 bases and the J gene lost 6 bases, with 16 bases spanning the gap. The DNA for the CDR3 is TGTGCCAGCAGCTCTGTTTCCCCTGGGGGCGAGCAGTACTTC. Its translation: CASSSVSPGGEQYF.

This clonotype was observed a handful of times. This rearrangement joins TRBV18 to TRBJ2-7, with 7 nucleotides matching TRBD1. Germline V gives CDR1 KGHSH, CDR2 LQKENI. V lost 1 base to trimming and J lost 5 bases; unmatched junction nucleotides: 5. The CDR3 contains 14 residues. CDR3 sequence (DNA): TGTGCCAGCTCACCACAGACAGGGTTGGACGAGCAGTACTTC. Its protein product is CASSPQTGLDEQYF.

The chain couples TRBV20-1 to TRBJ1-2; D uncertain. V was trimmed by 0 bases and J by 1 base, leaving 12 bases between them. This CDR3 is built from 15 residues. Germline lookup yields CDR1 DFQATT and CDR2 SNEGSKA (reference sequence). CDR3 coding DNA: TGCAGTGCTAGAGATCAGTGGTTGCGTAACTATGGCTACACCTTC. Translating gives CSARDQWLRNYGYTF.

V and J are TRBV7-7 and TRBJ2-1; 8 bases align to TRBD2. V shed 5 bases, J shed 8 bases, and the junction held 8 bases outside the gene matches. Germline V lookup: CDR1 SSHAT, CDR2 FNYEAQ (reference sequence). There are 14 residues in the CDR3. CDR3 DNA: TGTGCCAGCAGCCTCTCGGGACTAGGAGATGAGCAGTTCTTC. This translates into CASSLSGLGDEQFF.

The rearrangement links TRBV20-1 to TRBJ1-5; a possible D gene is TRBD1 (6 bases). This CDR3 region has 15 residues. Trimming removed 6 bases at V and 0 bases at J, with 15 bases between. Germline V gene sequence: CDR1 DFQATT, CDR2 SNEGSKA (reference sequence). The CDR3 here is CSATTGTYSNQPQHF. The CDR3 DNA reads TGCAGTGCCACAACAGGGACATATAGCAATCAGCCCCAGCATTTT.

V is TRBV5-1 and J is TRBJ2-1; tentatively, D is TRBD2 (5 bases). Looked up from germline, CDR1 is SGHRS and CDR2 is YFSETQ. Trimming cost V 5 bases and J 4 bases, with 16 bases left between them. This CDR3 comprises 15 residues. CDR3 in amino acids: CASSRTAGTYNEQFF. As DNA, the CDR3 is TGCGCCAGCAGTCGTACGGCGGGTACTTACAATGAGCAGTTCTTC.

This clonotype turned up a few times. This chain uses TRBV15 with TRBJ1-4, with 7 bases identical to TRBD1. V lost 3 bases, J lost 4 bases, and 2 bases stayed unmatched. In germline, CDR1 is LNHNV, CDR2 YYDKDF (reference sequence). The CDR3 covers 14 residues. CDR3 nucleotide sequence: TGTGCCACCAGCAGCCGGGACAGTAATGAAAAACTGTTTTTT. Translating it yields CATSSRDSNEKLFF.

This clonotype has more than one count but fewer than ten. The CDR3 DNA reads TGTGCCAGCAGCTTAGAAGTGCCGGGAGGTACAGATACGCAGTATTTT. Amino acids: CASSLEVPGGTDTQYF. The V and J genes are TRBV7-9 and TRBJ2-3, with 7 bases fitting TRBD2. Trimming at V came to 1 base and at J to 3 bases, leaving 7 bases not matched to a gene. The CDR3 consists of 16 residues. CDR1 and CDR2 (germline): SEHNR, FQNEAQ (reference sequence).

The chain uses TRBV15 and TRBJ2-2, with D hard to call. This CDR3 contains 15 residues. Germline CDR1 and CDR2: LNHNV and YYDKDF (reference sequence). V was cut by 5 bases and J by 0 bases, with 10 bases left in between. DNA for the CDR3: TGTGCCACCAGCTCCTCAGTTTCGAACACCGGGGAGCTGTTTTTT. Amino acids: CATSSSVSNTGELFF.

This clonotype has only a few counts. This rearrangement joins TRBV24-1 to TRBJ2-1; D not certain. CDR1 KGHDR and CDR2 SFDVKD come from the germline V gene. Trimming pared 3 bases from V and 6 bases from J, leaving 11 bases between. This CDR3 spans 14 amino acids. The CDR3 reads CATSDVRMGNEQFF. The CDR3 DNA is TGTGCCACCAGTGATGTCAGGATGGGCAATGAGCAGTTCTTC.

The chain uses TRBV7-2 and TRBJ2-7; no clear D gene. Germline CDR1 SGHTA, CDR2 FQGNSA. The CDR3 consists of 14 residues. The ends were cut back, 5 bases at V and 3 bases at J, with 14 bases in the middle. The CDR3 bases are TGTGCCAGCAGCCTTATGGGCCACGACTACGAGCAGTACTTC. Protein sequence: CASSLMGHDYEQYF.

The chain uses TRBV7-6 and TRBJ2-2; 8 bases agree with TRBD2. Germline lookup yields CDR1 SGHVS and CDR2 FNYEAQ. The CDR3 covers 15 residues. Trimming at V came to 5 bases and at J to 3 bases, leaving 5 bases not matched to a gene. CDR3 loop: CASSGSGTYTGELFF. Here the CDR3 DNA reads TGTGCCAGCAGCGGTAGCGGGACCTACACCGGGGAGCTGTTTTTT.

The rearrangement links TRBV5-1 to TRBJ2-4, with D perhaps matching TRBD1 or TRBD2 (5 bases each). The CDR3 sequence is 16 residues long. CDR1 SGHRS and CDR2 YFSETQ come from the germline V gene. Trimming removed 4 bases at V and 0 bases at J, with 14 bases between. CDR3 residues: CASSLRGPEAKNIQYF. The CDR3 nucleotides read TGCGCCAGCAGCCTTCGGGGACCCGAAGCCAAAAACATTCAGTACTTC. The variable domain in full, with the rest retrieved from reference TRBV5-1 and TRBJ2-4, is KAGVTQTPRYLIKTRGQQVTLSCSPISGHRSVSWYQQTPGQGLQFLFEYFSETQRNKGNFPGRFSGRQFSNSRSEMNVSTLELGDSALYLCASSLRGPEAKNIQYFGAGTRLSVL.